This T cell receptor (beta chain) was observed in a study of blood T cells in healthy people across ages. The authors ran a second PCR of about 7 to 12 cycles using a sample-barcoded 5' primer and a J-beta primer mix. TCRdb recomputed calls from the 5' RACE reads with MiXCR, one row per CDR3 protein. The sample holds fewer than 2,000,000 distinct CDR3 sequences, roughly 32% seen once. The CDR3 has 18 amino acids. In germline, CDR1 is SGDLS, CDR2 YYNGEE. J lost 6 bases, V lost 0 bases, and 14 bases had no gene match. The material sequenced was blood. The TCR sequence derives from a woman under 40 in good health. V gene TRBV9 combines with J gene TRBJ2-1; 8 bases align to TRBD1. CDR3 DNA: TGTGCCAGCAGCGTAGTTAGTGGTGCAGGGGGCGCGGGCAATGAGCAGTTCTTC. Its protein product is CASSVVSGAGGAGNEQFF.